Shown below are 18 T cell receptor beta chains from a single sample sequenced in a study of T cell responses to AZD1222 COVID-19 vaccine. Only in-frame clones appear in the TCRdb table, and some are missing; sequencing was by immunoSEQ multiplex PCR. The repertoire holds over 150,000 clones, 87% seen once, with 2.6% in the top ten. The sequencing here drew on peripheral blood, taken on day 0 of AZD1222 vaccination. The source is an adult in good health.

This sequence joins TRBV7-3 and TRBJ2-2; 9 bases line up with TRBD2. V shed 6 bases, J shed 5 bases, and the junction held 22 bases outside the gene matches. The CDR3 spans 20 residues. Germline CDR1 is SGHTA and CDR2 is FQGTGA. CDR3 amino acids: CASSLSPHPRLAGSTGELFF. The CDR3 region has the DNA TGTGCCAGCAGTCTATCCCCCCATCCCCGGCTAGCGGGAAGTACCGGGGAGCTGTTTTTT.

V usage is TRBV28 and J usage is TRBJ2-1; 9 nucleotides match TRBD1. The germline V gene has CDR1 MDHEN and CDR2 SYDVKM. The CDR3 spans 13 residues. The trim removed 6 bases at V and 10 bases at J, leaving 7 bases unmatched. The CDR3 is CASRRTGVREQFF. CDR3 nucleotides: TGTGCCAGCAGGAGGACAGGGGTGAGAGAGCAGTTCTTC. The whole variable domain, remainder taken from reference TRBV28 and TRBJ2-1, is DVKVTQSSRYLVKRTGEKVFLECVQDMDHENMFWYRQDPGLGLRLIYFSYDVKMKEKGDIPEGYSVSREKKERFSLILESASTNQTSMYLCASRRTGVREQFFGPGTRLTVL.

J is TRBJ1-6 and V is TRBV19; D unresolved. Germline loops: CDR1 LNHDA, CDR2 SQIVND (reference sequence). The CDR3 is 12 amino acids. V was shortened by 3 bases and J by 8 bases, with 5 bases between the two germline ends. DNA for the CDR3: TGTGCCAGTAGTATGCAGGATTCACCCCTCCACTTT. It yields the protein CASSMQDSPLHF.

Worth noting for this clone: Additional DNA sequences in this sample encode the identical CDR3. The genes are TRBV29-1 and TRBJ1-1; a weak D match, TRBD1 (5 bases). Germline loops: CDR1 SQVTM, CDR2 ANQGSEA. The V and J ends lost 4 bases and 1 base respectively, with 7 bases between them. This CDR3 is built from 12 residues. Here the CDR3 reads CSVAGGNTEAFF. CDR3 DNA sequence: TGCAGCGTTGCGGGGGGGAACACTGAAGCTTTCTTT.

The chain employs TRBV9 and TRBJ2-1; tentatively, D is TRBD2 (6 bases). CDR3 size: 15 residues. V dropped 3 bases and J dropped 0 bases, with 10 bases sitting between them. CDR1 and CDR2 from the germline V gene are SGDLS and YYNGEE. This CDR3 reads CASSGGLSSYNEQFF. Here the CDR3 DNA reads TGTGCCAGCAGCGGGGGACTGAGCTCCTACAATGAGCAGTTCTTC.

V and J are TRBV4-2 and TRBJ2-1, with D perhaps matching TRBD1 or TRBD2 (5 bases each). The CDR3 is 16 amino acids. Looked up from germline, CDR1 is LGHNA and CDR2 is YNFKEQ. Trimming left V 2 bases short and J 0 bases short, with 11 bases between. DNA for the CDR3: TGTGCCAGCAGCCAACGGGGCGCTCCCTCCTACAATGAGCAGTTCTTC. Translation: CASSQRGAPSYNEQFF.

V usage is TRBV6-5 and J usage is TRBJ1-6; 7 nucleotides match TRBD1. The germline V gene has CDR1 MNHEY and CDR2 SVGAGI. The CDR3 spans 15 residues. V lost 0 bases, J lost 9 bases, and 5 bases stayed unmatched. DNA for the CDR3: TGTGCCAGCAGTTACTCACAGGGGCACGGTTCACCCCTCCACTTT. This translates into CASSYSQGHGSPLHF.

This chain joins TRBV3-1 (or the pseudogene TRBV3-2) and TRBJ1-1; D call uncertain. Germline V CDR1 and CDR2: LGHDT, YNNKEL (reference sequence). V was cut by 4 bases and J by 4 bases, with 10 bases left in between. This CDR3 has 13 amino acids. The CDR3 nucleotides are TGTGCCAGCAGCCGGGGAGGGAGCACTGAAGCTTTCTTT. Encoded protein: CASSRGGSTEAFF.

The chain employs TRBV10-1 and TRBJ1-5, with D uncertain. This CDR3 comprises 11 residues. The ends were cut back, 7 bases at V and 6 bases at J, with 7 bases in the middle. The germline V gene encodes CDR1 WNHNN and CDR2 SYGVQD (reference sequence). CDR3 in amino acids: CASIGSQPQHF. The CDR3 nucleotides are TGCGCCAGCATTGGGAGTCAGCCCCAGCATTTT.

J is TRBJ1-1 and V is TRBV6-5; D gene uncertain. The CDR3 loop spans 14 amino acids. The germline V gene has CDR1 MNHEY and CDR2 SVGAGI. Between the trimmed V and J ends, which lost 8 bases and 0 bases, there was a span of 13 bases. The CDR3 reads CASAPPGLNTEAFF. CDR3 nucleotide sequence: TGTGCCAGCGCCCCCCCGGGGTTGAACACTGAAGCTTTCTTT.

This chain connects TRBV28 to TRBJ2-7, with D possibly being TRBD1 or TRBD2 (5 bases each). The V end lost 7 bases, the J end lost 3 bases, and 19 bases lay between the germline ends. Germline V gene data show CDR1 as MDHEN and CDR2 as SYDVKM. This CDR3 has 15 amino acids. The CDR3 protein is CASIGADSGSYEQYF. CDR3 DNA sequence: TGTGCCAGCATTGGGGCTGACAGCGGAAGCTACGAGCAGTACTTC.

This clone was detected only once. One end of the junction does not line up with germline, which may come from a read error. This rearrangement joins TRBV18 to TRBJ2-5; possibly TRBD2 for D (5 bases). The CDR3 runs 16 residues. Germline CDR1 is KGHSH and CDR2 is LQKENI. The CDR3 region is CASSPRVLLGGETQYF. DNA of the CDR3: TGTGCCAGCTCTCCACGGGTCCTTTTAGGAGGAGAGACCCAGTACTTC. The whole variable domain, filled in from reference TRBV18 and TRBJ2-5, reads NAGVMQNPRHLVRRRGQEARLRCSPMKGHSHVYWYRQLPEEGLKFMVYLQKENIIDESGMPKERFSAEFPKEGPSILRIQQVVRGDSAAYFCASSPRVLLGGETQYFGPGTRLLVL.

The V call is TRBV11-2, the J call TRBJ1-6; tentative D call: TRBD1 (6 bases). This CDR3 is built from 14 residues. Germline V lookup: CDR1 SGHAT, CDR2 FQNNGV. The V end was cut by 3 bases, the J end by 7 bases, with 10 bases between. The CDR3 nucleotides read TGTGCCAGCAGCTTGGGGGGCAGCAATTCACCCCTCCACTTT. Protein product: CASSLGGSNSPLHF.

This chain joins TRBV11-2 and TRBJ1-3; 7 nucleotides line up with TRBD1. The V segment lost 0 bases and the J segment 4 bases; nucleotides outside the gene matches: 12. This CDR3 is built from 18 residues. Germline CDR1 reads SGHAT; CDR2 reads FQNNGV. CDR3: CASSLERIITGAGNTIYF. The DNA of the CDR3 is TGTGCCAGCAGCTTAGAAAGGATTATCACAGGGGCAGGAAACACCATATATTTT.

The chain couples TRBV11-2 to TRBJ2-7, with 11 bases aligning to TRBD1. The J segment lost 2 bases and the V segment lost 4 bases, leaving 4 bases of the junction unmatched. In germline, CDR1 is SGHAT, CDR2 FQNNGV. The CDR3 runs to 15 residues. The CDR3 DNA follows: TGTGCCAGCAGCTCCGGACAGGGGGCCCCCTACGAGCAGTACTTC. Protein: CASSSGQGAPYEQYF.

This chain joins TRBV6-2 or TRBV6-3 and TRBJ2-1; 7 nucleotides line up with TRBD1. Germline assignment: CDR1 MNHEY and CDR2 SVGEGT. The CDR3 is made up of 14 amino acids. V shed 2 bases and J 7 bases; nucleotides not matched to a gene: 5. The CDR3 DNA is TGTGCCAGCAGTTACGCAGGGGGTGCTAATGAGCAGTTCTTC. Translating it yields CASSYAGGANEQFF.

This clone was detected only once. The V and J genes are TRBV12-5 and TRBJ2-1; D possibly matches TRBD1 or TRBD2 (5 bases each). CDR3 size: 11 residues. Trimming pared 2 bases from V and 14 bases from J, leaving 10 bases between. Germline V lookup: CDR1 LGHNT, CDR2 FRNRAP. The CDR3 region is CASGLMGEKFF. CDR3 sequence (DNA): TGTGCTAGTGGTTTGATGGGGGAGAAGTTCTTC.

This clone was seen more than once but under ten times. This chain connects TRBV2 to TRBJ1-2; TRBD1 aligns across 7 bases. The V and J ends lost 5 bases and 1 base, in that order; junction bases with no gene match: 7. The CDR3 has 15 amino acids. Germline V lookup: CDR1 SNHLY, CDR2 FYNNEI. CDR3 region: CASSTQGGGNYGYTF. The CDR3 DNA follows: TGTGCCAGCAGTACTCAAGGGGGCGGTAACTATGGCTACACCTTC.